Presented here are 20 T cell receptor beta chains from one specimen sequenced in a study of blood T cell repertoires in COVID-19. Produced via immunoSEQ multiplex PCR; TCRdb's table is partial and in-frame only. Here the sample spans approximately 94,000 clones, almost 90% being singletons. The sequenced sample was peripheral blood. The receptor set was obtained from an older woman with acute or convalescent COVID-19.

The chain links TRBV19 to TRBJ2-1; tentative D call: TRBD2 (6 bases). This CDR3 is built from 15 residues. The V end was cut by 9 bases, the J end by 4 bases, with 19 bases between. Per the germline V gene, CDR1 is LNHDA and CDR2 is SQIVND (reference sequence). The CDR3 sequence: CASQRNSGLYNEQFF. Written as DNA, the CDR3 is TGTGCCAGCCAGAGGAATAGCGGCTTGTACAATGAGCAGTTCTTC.

The J gene is TRBJ1-3, the V gene TRBV19; no clear D. Looked up from germline, CDR1 is LNHDA and CDR2 is SQIVND (reference sequence). The CDR3 has 14 residues. V dropped 9 bases and J dropped 2 bases, with 14 bases sitting between them. As DNA, the CDR3 is TGTGCCAGCCATCTTTTATCGGCTGGAAACACCATATATTTT. Protein product: CASHLLSAGNTIYF.

The chain has TRBV15 and TRBJ1-1; 8 bases agree with TRBD1. In germline, CDR1 is LNHNV, CDR2 YYDKDF (reference sequence). This CDR3 region has 16 residues. J lost 5 bases, V lost 1 base, and 9 bases had no gene match. The CDR3 DNA reads TGTGCCACCAGCAGAGCCACGACAGGGGTAAAAACTGAAGCTTTCTTT. This sequence encodes CATSRATTGVKTEAFF.

The chain joins TRBV9 to TRBJ2-5; 9 bases are shared with TRBD2. Germline V CDR1 and CDR2: SGDLS, YYNGEE. The V gene end was trimmed by 0 bases and the J gene end by 5 bases; junction bases not matched to a gene: 8. This CDR3 spans 16 amino acids. The CDR3 DNA is TGTGCCAGCAGCGTAGCTAGCGGGGCGTGGGGTGAGACCCAGTACTTC. The encoded protein is CASSVASGAWGETQYF.

The chain links TRBV3-1 (or the pseudogene TRBV3-2) to TRBJ2-5; 12 bases agree with TRBD1. Trimming removed 4 bases from V and 5 bases from J; junction bases left unmatched: 11. Germline lookup yields CDR1 LGHDT and CDR2 YNNKEL (reference sequence). The CDR3 covers 17 residues. This CDR3 is CASSRGTGGGYTETQYF. The CDR3 DNA reads as TGTGCCAGCAGCCGCGGGACAGGGGGCGGTTATACGGAGACCCAGTACTTC.

The chain has TRBV9 and TRBJ1-3; the D is unclear. The V gene lost 0 bases and the J gene lost 1 base, with 5 bases spanning the gap. The CDR3 runs 14 residues. Germline CDR1 is SGDLS and CDR2 is YYNGEE. The CDR3 reads CASSVGSSGNTIYF. DNA for the CDR3: TGTGCCAGCAGCGTAGGGAGTTCTGGAAACACCATATATTTT.

This clone has only a few counts. This chain uses TRBV11-1 with TRBJ1-5; 9 bases match TRBD1. Germline V gene lookup returns CDR1 SGHAT and CDR2 FQDESV (reference sequence). V shed 6 bases and J 7 bases; nucleotides not matched to a gene: 4. The CDR3 is made up of 13 amino acids. The CDR3 loop reads CASSPDRGQPQHF. The CDR3 region has the DNA TGTGCCAGCAGTCCGGACAGGGGACAGCCCCAGCATTTT.

The V and J genes are TRBV7-2 and TRBJ1-1; 7 bases are shared with TRBD1. Germline lookup yields CDR1 SGHTA and CDR2 FQGNSA. The length of the CDR3 is 14 residues. V was pared by 1 base and J by 7 bases, with 6 bases of the junction left unmatched. This chain's CDR3 is CASSLVVRDSEAFF. Here the CDR3 DNA reads TGTGCCAGCAGCTTAGTGGTCCGGGACAGTGAAGCTTTCTTT.

Here the CDR3 DNA reads TGTGCCAGCAGCTTAGGACAGGGTCGGGGCACTGAAGCTTTCTTT. Protein product: CASSLGQGRGTEAFF. The V and J genes are TRBV5-4 and TRBJ1-1; 8 bases fit TRBD1. Germline CDR1 is SGHNT and CDR2 is YYREEE (reference sequence). Trimming cost V 2 bases and J 4 bases; bases outside gene matches: 7. This CDR3 has 15 residues.

The rearrangement joins TRBV29-1 to TRBJ2-3; 7 bases map to TRBD2. Germline lookup yields CDR1 SQVTM and CDR2 ANQGSEA. V lost 2 bases and J lost 1; bases outside the gene matches: 3. The CDR3 runs 14 residues. DNA for the CDR3: TGCAGCGTTGAATCTCGGGGGGGCACAGATACGCAGTATTTT. Protein sequence: CSVESRGGTDTQYF.

The chain is built from TRBV5-6 and TRBJ2-3; 8 bases agree with TRBD1. This CDR3 spans 14 amino acids. The trim removed 3 bases at V and 2 bases at J, leaving 2 bases unmatched. Germline V gene lookup returns CDR1 SGHDT and CDR2 YYEEEE. CDR3 in amino acids: CASSSDRATDTQYF. The CDR3 DNA reads as TGTGCCAGCAGCTCGGACAGGGCCACAGATACGCAGTATTTT.

V gene TRBV28 combines with J gene TRBJ1-2; 7 bases align to TRBD1. The V gene end was trimmed by 6 bases and the J gene end by 5 bases; junction bases not matched to a gene: 6. There are 13 residues in the CDR3. Looked up from germline, CDR1 is MDHEN and CDR2 is SYDVKM. The CDR3, as DNA: TGTGCCAGCAGACCGGGACAGCAGTATGGCTACACCTTC. Its translation: CASRPGQQYGYTF.

This clone turned up a few times. The chain couples TRBV6-1 to TRBJ1-2; 7 bases line up with TRBD1. Per germline, CDR1 MNHNS and CDR2 SASEGT. This CDR3 is built from 16 residues. The J segment lost 4 bases and the V segment lost 0 bases, leaving 8 bases of the junction unmatched. The chain's CDR3 is CASSEAEGALGYGYTF. The DNA for the CDR3 is TGTGCCAGCAGTGAAGCGGAGGGGGCGCTTGGCTATGGCTACACCTTC.

This chain connects TRBV24-1 to TRBJ1-2, with 8 bases aligning to TRBD1. The CDR3 totals 16 residues. Germline V CDR1 and CDR2: KGHDR, SFDVKD. V gave up 1 base and J gave up 4 bases; unmatched junction bases: 7. CDR3 protein: CATSDFGSGGSYGYTF. CDR3 DNA sequence: TGTGCCACCAGTGATTTCGGGTCAGGGGGCAGCTATGGCTACACCTTC.

The rearrangement joins TRBV6-2 or TRBV6-3 to TRBJ2-7; D is possibly TRBD1 (6 bases). Trimming shortened V by 3 bases and J by 2 bases, and 14 bases separated the two germline ends. The CDR3 has 15 amino acids. CDR1 MNHEY and CDR2 SVGEGT come from the germline V gene. The CDR3 region is CASSYPAGTTYEQYF. The CDR3, as DNA: TGTGCCAGCAGTTATCCCGCCGGGACAACCTACGAGCAGTACTTC.

The chain is built from TRBV3-1 (or the pseudogene TRBV3-2) and TRBJ1-2, with 9 bases lining up with TRBD1. In germline, CDR1 is LGHDT, CDR2 YNNKEL (reference sequence). The V gene end was trimmed by 4 bases and the J gene end by 0 bases; junction bases not matched to a gene: 3. The CDR3 covers 15 residues. In DNA, the CDR3 is TGTGCCAGCAGCCCATGGGACAGGGCTAACTATGGCTACACCTTC. This codes for CASSPWDRANYGYTF.

The chain couples TRBV24-1 to TRBJ2-7; 7 positions agree with TRBD1. CDR3 length: 11 amino acids. Losses at the gene ends were 7 bases for V and 4 bases for J; bases not matched to a gene: 0. Per germline, CDR1 KGHDR and CDR2 SFDVKD. CDR3 amino acids: CATSRGYEQYF. The CDR3 bases are TGTGCCACCAGCAGGGGGTACGAGCAGTACTTC.

The chain has TRBV5-1 and TRBJ1-1; possibly TRBD1 for D (5 bases). The germline gives CDR1 SGHRS, CDR2 YFSETQ. CDR3 length: 14 amino acids. With 4 bases removed from V and 2 bases from J, the gap between germline ends came to 12 bases. The CDR3 loop reads CASSEDIRNTEAFF. The CDR3 region has the DNA TGCGCCAGCAGCGAGGACATAAGAAACACTGAAGCTTTCTTT.

The V call is TRBV7-2, the J call TRBJ2-2; TRBD1 is a possible D gene (6 bases). CDR3 length equals 14 residues. V gave up 8 bases and J gave up 2 bases, with 12 bases separating them. Germline CDR1 reads SGHTA; CDR2 reads FQGNSA. The CDR3 DNA follows: TGTGCCAGCTGTCGGACAGTTAACACCGGGGAGCTGTTTTTT. Protein product: CASCRTVNTGELFF.

The rearrangement links TRBV19 to TRBJ2-2, with 12 nucleotides matching TRBD2. J gave up 0 bases and V 5 bases, and 4 bases lay outside the gene matches. The CDR3 length is 17 residues. Germline V CDR1 and CDR2: LNHDA, SQIVND (reference sequence). CDR3 nucleotides: TGTGCCAGTAGTCCTAGCGGGGGGGCCGCGAACACCGGGGAGCTGTTTTTT. Translating gives CASSPSGGAANTGELFF.